A selection of T cell receptor beta chains follows, all from one sample in a study of vaccination and CD4 T cells after COVID-19. These receptors are not linked to any known antigen. MiXCR, run by TCRdb on the PCR reads, gives a single entry per CDR3 protein. The sample holds about 18,000 distinct CDR3 sequences; 43% are singletons and the top ten take approximately 6.6%. Here the sequenced sample was CD4+ T cells from blood, cultured in vitro, taken after SARS-CoV-2 vaccination. The receptors derive from a human donor who had recovered from COVID-19. Both conserved end residues are part of each CDR3. A D gene is named only where the DNA matches it firmly. Size values are once, few and many counts, or a class for expanded clones, and some rows have none.

v_call,j_call,d_call,clone_size,cdr3_nt,cdr3_aa
TRBV2,TRBJ1-1,TRBD1,-,TGTGCCAGCTCCGAGGGGGCTCGGACTGAAGCTTTCTTT,CASSEGARTEAFF
TRBV4-3,TRBJ1-5,TRBD1,few,TGCGCCAGCAGCACTCCCTTCGGGACAGCCGCAGGTCAGCCCCAGCATTTT,CASSTPFGTAAGQPQHF
TRBV6-5,TRBJ1-5,-,few,TGTGCCAGCAGTTGGTCGGGGAGTAGCAATCAGCCCCAGCATTTT,CASSWSGSSNQPQHF
TRBV5-6,TRBJ2-5,-,-,TGTGCCAGCAGCCCTGGGGGAACAGGGATGGCGGAGACCCAGTACTTC,CASSPGGTGMAETQYF
TRBV9,TRBJ2-2,-,-,TGTGCCAGCAGCGCGACCGACACCGGGGAGCTGTTTTTT,CASSATDTGELFF
TRBV10-2,TRBJ1-6,TRBD1,-,TGCGCCAGCCGGGACAGGGTGGGTTCACCCCTCCACTTT,CASRDRVGSPLHF
TRBV20-1,TRBJ2-7,-,medium-sized,TGCAGTGCCAGGTCTTACAGCTCCTACGAGCAGTACTTC,CSARSYSSYEQYF
TRBV19,TRBJ2-4,TRBD2,-,TGTGCCAGTAGTATCCTAGCGGGGGGAAGAGCCAAAAACATTCAGTACTTC,CASSILAGGRAKNIQYF
TRBV28,TRBJ1-6,-,-,TGTGCCAGCCAGGGGCGAGTTTATTCACCCCTCCACTTT,CASQGRVYSPLHF
TRBV15,TRBJ1-1,TRBD1,few,TGTGCCACCAGCAGAGGAAGACAGGGGGGGAGGACTGAAGCTTTCTTT,CATSRGRQGGRTEAFF
TRBV20-1,TRBJ2-1,TRBD1,-,TGCAGTGCTAGAGGGGGACAGGGGGCTCACAATGAGCAGTTCTTC,CSARGGQGAHNEQFF
TRBV6-1,TRBJ2-7,-,few,TGTGCCAGCAGTGATTCGGGTGGAGGGAGAACCTACGAGCAGTACTTC,CASSDSGGGRTYEQYF
TRBV19,TRBJ2-1,-,-,TGTGCCAGTAGTCATTACAATGAGCAGTTCTTC,CASSHYNEQFF
TRBV7-9,TRBJ2-1,-,-,TGTGCCAGCAGCTTAGGTCGCGCCTCCTACAATGAGCAGTTCTTC,CASSLGRASYNEQFF
TRBV15,TRBJ2-5,TRBD2,-,TGTGCCACCAGCAGGCTGTCTAGCGGGGGGCTGGAGACCCAGTACTTC,CATSRLSSGGLETQYF
TRBV6-2/TRBV6-3,TRBJ2-3,-,-,TGTGCCAGCAGTAACACAGATACGCAGTATTTT,CASSNTDTQYF
TRBV15,TRBJ2-1,TRBD2,once,TGTGCCACCAGCAGAGGGATAGCGGGAGTCAGGCATGAGCAGTTCTTC,CATSRGIAGVRHEQFF
TRBV20-1,TRBJ1-1,-,few,TGCAGTGCTAGAGCGCAGGGCCCTGAAGCTTTCTTT,CSARAQGPEAFF
TRBV2,TRBJ2-4,-,-,TGTGCCAGCAGTGAAGCAATGGCAGCCAAGCGGTACTTC,CASSEAMAAKRYF
TRBV10-3,TRBJ2-2,-,-,TGTGCCATCAGGTTAGAGGACACCGGGGAGCTGTTTTTT,CAIRLEDTGELFF
TRBV6-2/TRBV6-3,TRBJ2-3,-,-,TGTGCCGCCCGGGGCAGCAGCACAGATACGCAGTATTTT,CAARGSSTDTQYF
TRBV6-2/TRBV6-3,TRBJ1-2,-,-,TGTGCCAGCAGTAGACCGGGACAAGGGCCAGGTGGCTACACCTTC,CASSRPGQGPGGYTF
TRBV7-2,TRBJ1-3,-,-,TGTGCCAGCAGCTTATGGAGCTCTGGAAACACCATATATTTT,CASSLWSSGNTIYF
TRBV11-1,TRBJ1-6,-,-,TGTGCCAGCAGCAGGTCGGGGAATAATTCACCCCTCCACTTT,CASSRSGNNSPLHF
TRBV7-3,TRBJ1-1,-,few,TGTGCCAGCAGCTCATTGGACGGGACTGAAGCTTTCTTT,CASSSLDGTEAFF
TRBV10-3,TRBJ1-5,TRBD1,-,TGTGCCATCAGCTCGGACAGGGGCCCAGATCAGCCCCAGCATTTT,CAISSDRGPDQPQHF
TRBV30,TRBJ1-1,TRBD1,-,TGTGCCTGCCAAACAGGGGGCACTGAAGCTTTCTTT,CACQTGGTEAFF
TRBV28,TRBJ1-5,TRBD1,-,TGTGCCAGCAGTTTTCCGGGCAGGGGGAACAATCAGCCCCAGCATTTT,CASSFPGRGNNQPQHF
TRBV6-5,TRBJ1-5,-,-,TGTGCCAGCAGTTACGGCAGCAATCAGCCCCAGCATTTT,CASSYGSNQPQHF
TRBV19,TRBJ1-2,-,once,TGTGCCAGTAGTAATTATCAGGATTTCAACTATGGCTACACCTTC,CASSNYQDFNYGYTF
TRBV10-3,TRBJ2-7,TRBD1,-,TGTGCCATCAGTTTGGACAGGGGCGCCTACGAGCAGTACTTC,CAISLDRGAYEQYF
TRBV11-3,TRBJ2-7,TRBD1,-,TGTGCCAGCAGCAGTAGACAGGGCTACGAGCAGTACTTC,CASSSRQGYEQYF
TRBV25-1,TRBJ2-3,-,-,TGTGCCAGCAGTGGTCCAACCCCCACAGATACGCAGTATTTT,CASSGPTPTDTQYF
TRBV2,TRBJ2-1,-,-,TGTGCCAGCAGAAGCGGTGAGCAGTTCTTC,CASRSGEQFF
TRBV30,TRBJ1-2,-,-,TGTGCCTGGAAGCCGGGTGCTAACTATGGCTACACCTTC,CAWKPGANYGYTF
TRBV12-3/TRBV12-4,TRBJ2-1,TRBD2,-,TGTGCCAGCAGGACGGGACTAGCAACTCCCGGAGAGCAGTTCTTC,CASRTGLATPGEQFF
TRBV18,TRBJ2-5,-,-,TGTGCCAGCTCCGGGAATCCTACGGGAGCAGAGACCCAGTACTTC,CASSGNPTGAETQYF
TRBV7-2,TRBJ2-7,-,few,TGTGCCAGCAGCGCCGCGGGGTACGAGCAGTACTTC,CASSAAGYEQYF
TRBV6-1,TRBJ2-6,-,-,TGTGCCAGCAGTGAGGAGGGTTCTGGGGCCAACGTCCTGACTTTC,CASSEEGSGANVLTF
TRBV7-8,TRBJ1-2,TRBD1,few,TGTGCCAGCAGCTTAGGGCGTGTTTTCGCGAGGGGGCTTAATGGCTACACCTTC,CASSLGRVFARGLNGYTF
TRBV2,TRBJ1-6,TRBD1,few,TGTGCCAGCAGTATGGGCAGGGGGCGCGGGTCACCCCTCCACTTT,CASSMGRGRGSPLHF
TRBV24-1,TRBJ2-1,TRBD2,-,TGTGCCACCAGTGATCCAATGACAGCTGGCCTAGCGGGAGGTTACAATGAGCAGTTCTTC,CATSDPMTAGLAGGYNEQFF
TRBV20-1,TRBJ1-5,TRBD1,few,TGCAGTGCTAGACCCGAACAGGGGGGCAATCAGCCCCAGCATTTT,CSARPEQGGNQPQHF
TRBV20-1,TRBJ2-7,-,-,TGCAGTGCTAGAGTTCACAGCCTATTAAGGGAGCAGTACTTC,CSARVHSLLREQYF
TRBV11-3,TRBJ2-5,TRBD2,few,TGTGCCAGCAGCTTAGCGGGACTAGAGCCTTGGGAGACCCAGTACTTC,CASSLAGLEPWETQYF